These 19 T cell receptor beta chains were sequenced from one sample in a study of identical twins' blood T cells. MiXCR was run by TCRdb on the 5' RACE reads, yielding one entry per CDR3 protein. The sample yields hundreds of thousands of distinct CDR3 sequences, 25% to 35% seen once. The sequencing input was PBMCs. The source is a woman aged 18-55 years in good health.

The rearrangement joins TRBV7-2 to TRBJ2-3; 7 bases map to TRBD2. V gave up 2 bases and J gave up 5 bases; unmatched junction bases: 7. Germline CDR1 reads SGHTA; CDR2 reads FQGNSA. The CDR3 loop spans 15 amino acids. Here the CDR3 reads CASSLNWGGGDTQYF. CDR3 sequence (DNA): TGTGCCAGCAGCTTAAATTGGGGGGGAGGAGATACGCAGTATTTT.

The rearrangement uses TRBV20-1 and TRBJ2-3; D call uncertain. Trimming took 5 bases from V and 0 from J, leaving 12 bases between them. CDR1 DFQATT and CDR2 SNEGSKA come from the germline V gene (reference sequence). The CDR3 runs 14 residues. The DNA of the CDR3 is TGCAGTGCTCCCATAACTCGGAGCACAGATACGCAGTATTTT. Translation gives CSAPITRSTDTQYF.

This clonotype came up many times. The chain has TRBV27 and TRBJ1-1, with D hard to call. This CDR3 has 14 residues. Trimming shortened V by 0 bases and J by 0 bases, and 5 bases separated the two germline ends. The germline gives CDR1 MNHEY, CDR2 SMNVEV (reference sequence). Here the CDR3 reads CASSLSSLNTEAFF. The CDR3 bases are TGTGCCAGCAGTTTATCGTCACTGAACACTGAAGCTTTCTTT.

The chain couples TRBV7-9 to TRBJ2-3; no reliable D call. Per the germline V gene, CDR1 is SEHNR and CDR2 is FQNEAQ (reference sequence). V gave up 7 bases and J gave up 1 base, with 9 bases separating them. The CDR3 is made up of 13 amino acids. The CDR3 sequence: CASNLAGTDTQYF. The CDR3, as DNA: TGTGCCAGCAACCTCGCCGGCACAGATACGCAGTATTTT.

This sequence joins TRBV20-1 and TRBJ2-1; D gene ambiguous. The V and J ends lost 3 bases and 6 bases respectively, with 15 bases between them. This CDR3 region has 14 residues. Germline CDR1 DFQATT, CDR2 SNEGSKA (reference sequence). The CDR3 here is CSASEGWSLNEQFF. For the CDR3, the DNA is TGCAGTGCTAGCGAAGGTTGGTCCCTCAATGAGCAGTTCTTC.

This sequence joins TRBV2 and TRBJ2-7; TRBD1 agrees at 8 bases. J lost 4 bases, V lost 8 bases, and 7 bases had no gene match. The CDR3 spans 13 residues. The germline gives CDR1 SNHLY, CDR2 FYNNEI. Here the CDR3 DNA reads TGTGCCAGCGAACCGGGACAGGATTACGAGCAGTACTTC. Its translation: CASEPGQDYEQYF.

To note about this clonotype: This may be a read error: a much more frequent sequence differs by one nucleotide. The genes are TRBV6-5 and TRBJ2-1, with D tentatively TRBD1 (5 bases). Germline V gene data show CDR1 as MNHEY and CDR2 as SVGAGI. V was pared by 0 bases and J by 7 bases, with 13 bases between. The CDR3 has 15 residues. CDR3 sequence (DNA): TGTGCCAGCAGTTACTCCAGAACGGCAGGGAATGAGCAGTTCTTC. Translating it yields CASSYSRTAGNEQFF.

This clonotype has a handful of counts. The V call is TRBV30, the J call TRBJ1-3; D is unclear. Trimming removed 3 bases from V and 0 bases from J, with 6 bases in between. Germline V gives CDR1 GTSNPN, CDR2 SVGIG (reference sequence). The CDR3 spans 13 residues. The DNA of the CDR3 is TGTGCCTGGAGCTCCAGCTCTGGAAACACCATATATTTT. It codes for CAWSSSSGNTIYF.

The V and J genes are TRBV19 and TRBJ2-5, with D perhaps TRBD1 (6 bases). V was pared by 8 bases and J by 1 base, with 11 bases between. This CDR3 has 13 residues. In germline, CDR1 is LNHDA, CDR2 SQIVND (reference sequence). CDR3 DNA: TGTGCCAGTGGGGACACGCCCCAAGAGACCCAGTACTTC. It codes for CASGDTPQETQYF.

The CDR3 DNA sequence: TGTGCCAGCAGTTTTCAGCGGGAGGGAGGCAAAAACATTCAGTACTTC. It encodes CASSFQREGGKNIQYF. This rearrangement joins TRBV6-2 or TRBV6-3 to TRBJ2-4; 10 bases are shared with TRBD2. This CDR3 has 16 residues. In germline, CDR1 is MNHEY, CDR2 SVGEGT. Trimming took 4 bases from V and 3 from J; bases not matched to a gene: 6.

This clonotype occurred a few times. V and J are TRBV20-1 and TRBJ2-7; D remains unclear. This CDR3 has 13 amino acids. Trimming left V 2 bases short and J 3 bases short, with 11 bases between. From germline, CDR1 is DFQATT and CDR2 SNEGSKA (reference sequence). Written as DNA, the CDR3 is TGCAGTGCTAGACTGAGTCAAGACTACGAGCAGTACTTC. Translation: CSARLSQDYEQYF.

Of note for this clonotype: A much more abundant neighbour one base away suggests this may be a read error. V usage is TRBV2 and J usage is TRBJ1-1; D uncertain. The CDR3 has 12 amino acids. Germline CDR1 reads SNHLY; CDR2 reads FYNNEI. For the CDR3, the DNA is TGTGCCAGAAGTGATACCCTAACTGAAGCTTTCTTT. Translation gives CARSDTLTEAFF.

V and J are TRBV5-6 and TRBJ2-1, with TRBD2 identical over 8 bases. CDR1 and CDR2 from the germline V gene are SGHDT and YYEEEE. This CDR3 contains 16 residues. V trimming: 0 bases; J trimming: 6 bases; junction bases outside the gene matches: 8. The CDR3 nucleotides are TGTGCCAGCAGCTTGGCCTTGCAGCGGGGGAGCAATGAGCAGTTCTTC. Its translation is CASSLALQRGSNEQFF.

The chain employs TRBV7-6 and TRBJ2-2, with 7 nucleotides matching TRBD2. The V gene end was trimmed by 6 bases and the J gene end by 2 bases; junction bases not matched to a gene: 3. The CDR3 totals 14 residues. Germline lookup yields CDR1 SGHVS and CDR2 FNYEAQ. The CDR3 DNA sequence: TGTGCCAGCAGAAGCGGGACCAACACCGGGGAGCTGTTTTTT. Translating it yields CASRSGTNTGELFF.

This chain joins TRBV12-3 or TRBV12-4 and TRBJ2-3, with 7 bases identical to TRBD1. The CDR3 totals 14 residues. J gave up 2 bases and V 7 bases, and 6 bases lay outside the gene matches. As DNA, the CDR3 is TGTGCCAGCAAAGGGGGCGGACACACAGATACGCAGTATTTT. Its protein product is CASKGGGHTDTQYF.

This clonotype was seen more than once but under ten times. The chain employs TRBV7-6 and TRBJ1-5, with D possibly TRBD1 on 5 matching bases. Germline CDR1 and CDR2: SGHVS and FNYEAQ. Trimming removed 5 bases from V and 0 bases from J, with 17 bases in between. There are 17 residues in the CDR3. CDR3 sequence reads: CASSAGWTDTSNQPQHF. DNA for the CDR3: TGTGCCAGCAGCGCCGGATGGACGGACACTAGCAATCAGCCCCAGCATTTT.

The chain uses TRBV10-1 and TRBJ1-1; 7 nucleotides align to TRBD1. This CDR3 is 13 amino acids long. CDR1 is WNHNN and CDR2 is SYGVQD in the germline V gene (reference sequence). V dropped 6 bases and J dropped 3; count of bases not matched to a gene: 4. Here the CDR3 reads CASRQGLDTEAFF. In nucleotides, the CDR3 is TGCGCCAGCAGACAGGGGTTGGACACTGAAGCTTTCTTT.

This clonotype was counted a few times. The V call is TRBV20-1, the J call TRBJ1-1; D gene ambiguous. The CDR3 totals 18 residues. Germline CDR1 reads DFQATT; CDR2 reads SNEGSKA (reference sequence). V lost 2 bases and J lost 1, with 23 bases in between. The CDR3 here is CSARPSYGVLVRNTEAFF. CDR3 coding DNA: TGCAGTGCTAGACCATCCTATGGGGTATTGGTAAGGAACACTGAAGCTTTCTTT.

This clonotype was found a few times. The rearrangement links TRBV11-2 to TRBJ1-5, with D maybe TRBD1 (5 bases). Deletions cut 5 bases from V and 7 bases from J, with 15 bases between. Germline CDR1 and CDR2: SGHAT and FQNNGV. CDR3 size: 14 residues. The CDR3 protein is CASSREGVGQPQHF. In DNA form, the CDR3 reads TGTGCCAGCAGCCGAGAAGGGGTTGGCCAGCCCCAGCATTTT.